Listed below are T cell receptor beta chains from one sample, sequenced in a study of blood T cell repertoires in COVID-19. The table came from immunoSEQ multiplex PCR; TCRdb's copy has only in-frame clones and leaves some out. Of hundreds of thousands of clones listed, approximately 90% are singletons. The material sequenced was PBMCs or T cells enriched from blood (not recorded which). Receptor source: a woman under 30 who had recovered from COVID-19. Both conserved end residues are part of each CDR3. Fields, in order: CDR3 protein, CDR3 DNA, V gene, clone size, J gene, D gene. A D gene is named only where the DNA matches it firmly. Not all rows give a size; the values are once, few, many and, for expanded clones, a class.

CASSDGGSYEKLFF,TGTGCCAGCAGTGACGGGGGTAGTTATGAAAAACTGTTTTTT,TRBV2,once,TRBJ1-4,-
CASSYPGGTTGELFF,TGTGCCAGCAGTTACCCGGGGGGGACCACCGGGGAGCTGTTTTTT,TRBV28,-,TRBJ2-2,TRBD2
CATSTRLAGELFF,TGTGCCACCAGCACTCGACTAGCCGGGGAGCTGTTTTTT,TRBV15,-,TRBJ2-2,-
CASSPRTSGAYEQYF,TGCGCCAGCAGCCCGAGGACTAGCGGGGCTTACGAGCAGTACTTC,TRBV5-1,-,TRBJ2-7,TRBD2
CATSVLGQGNQPQHF,TGTGCCACCAGTGTATTGGGACAGGGCAATCAGCCCCAGCATTTT,TRBV24-1,-,TRBJ1-5,TRBD1
CASSEGAGRANYGYTF,TGTGCCAGCAGTGAAGGAGCAGGGAGGGCAAACTATGGCTACACCTTC,TRBV6-1,-,TRBJ1-2,-
CASSSRQTRMNTEAFF,TGCGCCAGCAGCTCACGACAGACGCGAATGAACACTGAAGCTTTCTTT,TRBV4-1,once,TRBJ1-1,-
CASGVGGGIGNQPQHF,-,TRBV12-2,-,TRBJ1-5,-
CASSFRDREVWGYTF,TGTGCCAGCAGTTTCCGGGACAGGGAGGTATGGGGCTACACCTTC,TRBV28,-,TRBJ1-2,TRBD1
CASSPVETQLEGYTF,TGCGCCAGCAGCCCTGTGGAGACTCAACTAGAGGGCTACACCTTC,TRBV5-1,once,TRBJ1-2,-
CAISESLDSLVVGNQPQHF,TGTGCCATCAGTGAATCATTGGACAGCCTCGTTGTGGGCAATCAGCCCCAGCATTTT,TRBV10-3,-,TRBJ1-5,-
CASSLEGGLEAFF,TGTGCCAGCAGCTTAGAGGGGGGGCTGGAAGCTTTCTTT,TRBV11-2,-,TRBJ1-1,-
CASSHLFRRGSNTGELFF,TGCGCCAGCAGCCACTTATTTCGCCGGGGTTCGAACACCGGGGAGCTGTTTTTT,TRBV4-1,-,TRBJ2-2,-
CASGTIDYEQYF,TGTGCCAGCGGGACTATAGACTACGAGCAGTACTTC,TRBV3-1/TRBV3-2,once,TRBJ2-7,TRBD2
CASALAGVYNEQFF,TGCGCCAGCGCACTAGCGGGGGTATACAATGAGCAGTTCTTC,TRBV5-1,-,TRBJ2-1,TRBD2
CASSEWTVQETQYF,TGTGCCAGCAGTGAATGGACAGTACAAGAGACCCAGTACTTC,TRBV6-1,-,TRBJ2-5,-
CASSQDPGRNTEAFF,TGTGCCAGCAGCCAGGACCCCGGGAGGAACACTGAAGCTTTCTTT,TRBV4-2,-,TRBJ1-1,-
CASSLMGRETQYF,TGCGCCAGCAGCCTAATGGGGCGAGAGACCCAGTACTTC,TRBV5-1,-,TRBJ2-5,-
CASGRAGGGYEQYF,TGTGCCAGCGGCCGGGCAGGGGGTGGTTACGAGCAGTACTTC,TRBV28,-,TRBJ2-7,TRBD1
CASSPQEWGPGGTYNSPLHF,TGTGCCAGCAGCCCACAGGAATGGGGCCCAGGGGGGACCTATAATTCACCCCTCCACTTT,TRBV9,-,TRBJ1-6,TRBD1
CASSPRTGGYVGELFF,TGTGCCAGCAGCCCACGGACAGGGGGCTATGTCGGGGAGCTGTTTTTT,TRBV9,few,TRBJ2-2,TRBD1
CASSEIAGAFTDTQYF,TGTGCCAGCAGTGAAATAGCGGGGGCCTTCACAGATACGCAGTATTTT,TRBV6-1,-,TRBJ2-3,TRBD2
CASSLERSSYEQYF,TGCGCCAGCAGCCTCGAGCGGAGCTCCTACGAGCAGTACTTC,TRBV10-2,-,TRBJ2-7,-
CASSLRGGNYGYTF,TGTGCCAGCAGTTTGAGGGGGGGCAACTATGGCTACACCTTC,TRBV27,-,TRBJ1-2,-
CASRQGRNTEAFF,TGTGCCAGTCGACAGGGGAGGAACACTGAAGCTTTCTTT,TRBV6-4,-,TRBJ1-1,TRBD1
CASSPRGLGNTIYF,TGTGCCAGCTCACCAAGGGGGCTAGGAAACACCATATATTTT,TRBV18,-,TRBJ1-3,TRBD1
CASSSSGTDTQYF,TGTGCCAGCAGTTCCTCAGGGACAGATACGCAGTATTTT,TRBV12-3/TRBV12-4,-,TRBJ2-3,-
CASSPGPHRDTQYF,TGTGCCAGCTCACCAGGGCCTCATAGGGATACGCAGTATTTT,TRBV18,-,TRBJ2-3,-
CASSQPGGGVEKLFF,TGCGCCAGCAGCCAGCCCGGGGGGGGAGTTGAAAAACTGTTTTTT,TRBV5-1,-,TRBJ1-4,-
CASSKNRGRWETQYF,TGTGCCAGCAGCAAAAACAGGGGGCGCTGGGAGACCCAGTACTTC,TRBV5-5,-,TRBJ2-5,TRBD1
CASSPAGGNEQFF,TGTGCCAGCAGCCCGGCGGGGGGCAATGAGCAGTTCTTC,TRBV7-2,-,TRBJ2-1,TRBD2
CASSLGLAGGPETQYF,TGTGCCAGCAGCCTGGGACTAGCGGGGGGTCCAGAGACCCAGTACTTC,TRBV3-1/TRBV3-2,-,TRBJ2-5,TRBD2
CASTRGDIYYGYTF,TGTGCCAGCACCAGAGGTGATATTTACTATGGCTACACCTTC,TRBV6-5,-,TRBJ1-2,-
CASSPARGYNEQFF,TGCGCCAGCAGCCCTGCCCGGGGGTACAATGAGCAGTTCTTC,TRBV4-1,-,TRBJ2-1,-
CASSRDYGYTF,TGTGCCAGCAGCCGGGACTATGGCTACACCTTC,TRBV7-9,once,TRBJ1-2,-
CASSQGPAPNIQYF,TGCGCCAGCAGCCAAGGTCCCGCGCCAAACATTCAGTACTTC,TRBV4-1,once,TRBJ2-4,-
CATSGGLSGANVLTF,TGTGCCACCTCCGGGGGGTTGTCTGGGGCCAACGTCCTGACTTTC,TRBV2,-,TRBJ2-6,TRBD2
CASSFRETYEQYF,TGTGCCAGCAGTTTCCGTGAGACCTACGAGCAGTACTTC,TRBV6-5,-,TRBJ2-7,-
CASSLTGVQPQHF,TGTGCCAGTAGCTTGACAGGGGTCCAGCCCCAGCATTTT,TRBV19,-,TRBJ1-5,TRBD1
CAWNQGAYTEAFF,TGTGCCTGGAATCAGGGGGCGTACACTGAAGCTTTCTTT,TRBV30,-,TRBJ1-1,TRBD1
CASSQSTGLDYGYTF,TGCGCCAGCAGTCAGTCGACAGGGTTGGACTATGGCTACACCTTC,TRBV23-1,-,TRBJ1-2,TRBD1
CASSQGGDTEAFF,TGTGCCAGCAGCCAGGGAGGGGACACTGAAGCTTTCTTT,TRBV12-3/TRBV12-4,-,TRBJ1-1,-
CASTSSGSYEQYF,TGTGCCAGCACCTCGAGCGGGAGTTACGAGCAGTACTTC,TRBV11-2,once,TRBJ2-7,TRBD2
CASSEPVGGRYF,TGTGCCAGCAGTGAACCGGTGGGGGGGCGGTATTTT,TRBV6-1,-,TRBJ2-3,-
CASSEAGAAWGYTF,TGTGCCAGCAGTGAAGCGGGAGCGGCGTGGGGCTACACCTTC,TRBV6-1,-,TRBJ1-2,-
CASSNTGQGREGLFF,TGTGCCAGTAGTAATACGGGACAGGGGCGAGAGGGGCTGTTTTTT,TRBV19,-,TRBJ1-4,TRBD1
CASSELTAYNEQFF,TGTGCCAGCAGTGAATTAACAGCCTACAATGAGCAGTTCTTC,TRBV2,-,TRBJ2-1,-
CAILTGAGELFF,TGTGCCATTTTGACAGGGGCCGGGGAGCTGTTTTTT,TRBV10-3,-,TRBJ2-2,TRBD1